This TCR beta chain was captured by sequencing in a study of blood T cell repertoires in COVID-19 (dated by TCRdb to the early 2020s). Notes on the research overall: Collaborator samples came from the United States, Italy and Spain and covered acute and convalescent phases of COVID-19. The material from the prospective study consisted of cDNA or gDNA derived from T cells, B-cell-depleted T cells, or PBMCs. Deeply sampled blood TCRbeta repertoires from subjects exposed to, actively infected with, or recovered from COVID-19 were included in the dataset. The repertoires were released in a freely available public database intended as a resource for research on the immune response to SARS-CoV-2. Samples came from the ongoing ImmuneRACE study (first 160 participants) plus 1,254 subjects from 6 global collaborators. Nearly every sample came with metadata listing a de-identified subject ID, COVID-19 status, age in years and sex. Where available, HLA class I and class II types were obtained from metadata supplied by the sample provider rather than from assay-based typing.

The CDR3 measures 15 amino acids from cysteine to phenylalanine. Only CDR3 DNA is held: 45 bases, read in frame from base 1. From V the trimming removes 4 bases and from J it removes 7 bases, while the gene matches leave 9 bases of the junction unaccounted for. The germline V gene sets CDR1 to SGHAT and CDR2 to FQNNGV. The immunoSEQ Assay, a bias-controlled multiplex PCR, was used to amplify TCRbeta CDR3 regions from genomic DNA. Turning to the authors' computational methods: The number of nucleated cells in each sample was estimated by amplification of reference gene primers within the assay. Sequence reads were collapsed and filtered to measure the absolute abundance of every unique TCRbeta CDR3 rearrangement. For each sample, productive Simpson clonality was calculated as the square root of Simpson's diversity index across productive rearrangements. Entries here come from immuneACCESS through TCRdb and include only in-frame sequences with V and J called. Some clones fail to appear in such tables; in the studies checked, an unresolved V gene covers under half of the shortfall, and the cause of the remainder is unknown. D and trimming were read from the DNA, whereas the V and J calls and clone size are those reported in that table. The table for this sample lists approximately 670,000 clones; 85% to 90% of them were counted only once. The ten largest clones represent over 0.2% of the sample.

Whole blood was collected in K2EDTA tubes by collaborating institutions according to the institutions' own protocols. For TCRbeta analysis, collaborator samples were shipped as frozen whole blood, as isolated PBMCs, or as DNA extracted from either sample type. Findings and caveats that apply to the study as a whole: The amount of clinical and demographic metadata varied by source and participant and was provided uncurated.

Note on this clone: The antigen it binds to is not known. Per-base quality was not reported, and no clone a single base away is much larger than it.

The rearrangement combines TRBV11-2 with TRBJ1-4; a stretch of 7 junction bases matches TRBD1. This sequence was found in a woman in her late teens or twenties with acute or convalescent COVID-19. The sample taken for sequencing was peripheral blood. The CDR3 reads as follows: CASSYRGRVGEKLFF. The sequence in DNA is TGTGCCAGCAGCTACAGGGGCAGGGTCGGTGAAAAACTGTTTTTT.